The rows below give T cell receptor beta chains drawn from one sample of a study of T cell responses to AZD1222 COVID-19 vaccine. The assay was immunoSEQ multiplex PCR, and TCRdb's table has in-frame clones only and misses some. Seen here are about 100,000 clones, around nine tenths observed once, and the top ten hold more than 1.5%. Sequences were derived from peripheral blood, sampled on day 0 of AZD1222 vaccination. All receptors come from an adult in good health. Both conserved end residues are part of each CDR3. The D gene is left open where the match is weak. The size of a clone is reported for some rows only, either as once, few or many, or as a class for expanded clones.

d_call: TRBD1; j_call: TRBJ1-5; clone_size: .; v_call: TRBV6-5; cdr3_nt: TGTGCCAGCAGCGGCACAGGGGATCAGCCCCAGCATTTT; cdr3_aa: CASSGTGDQPQHF
d_call: .; j_call: TRBJ1-2; clone_size: .; v_call: TRBV4-1; cdr3_nt: TGCGCCAGCAGCCAAGGAACTGGCTACACCTTC; cdr3_aa: CASSQGTGYTF
d_call: .; j_call: TRBJ1-4; clone_size: .; v_call: TRBV19; cdr3_nt: TGTGCCAGTAGTCGACGACAGGCTGCAACTAATGAAAAACTGTTTTTT; cdr3_aa: CASSRRQAATNEKLFF
d_call: .; j_call: TRBJ1-6; clone_size: .; v_call: TRBV28; cdr3_nt: TGTGCCAGCAGTTTACAGCGGATGAATTCACCCCTCCACTTT; cdr3_aa: CASSLQRMNSPLHF
d_call: .; j_call: TRBJ2-2; clone_size: .; v_call: TRBV27; cdr3_nt: TGTGCCAGCACCTTCACCGGGGAGCTGTTTTTT; cdr3_aa: CASTFTGELFF
d_call: .; j_call: TRBJ1-1; clone_size: .; v_call: TRBV25-1; cdr3_nt: TGTGCCAGCAGTGAATGGGCGGGGCTGAACACTGAAGCTTTCTTT; cdr3_aa: CASSEWAGLNTEAFF
d_call: TRBD1; j_call: TRBJ1-6; clone_size: .; v_call: TRBV19; cdr3_nt: TGTGCCAGTAAAGCGGGGGACAGGGGCGGGTCACCCCTCCACTTT; cdr3_aa: CASKAGDRGGSPLHF
d_call: TRBD2; j_call: TRBJ2-3; clone_size: once; v_call: TRBV6-5; cdr3_nt: TGTGCCAGCAGTTACTCGCTAGCGGATACAGATACGCAGTATTTT; cdr3_aa: CASSYSLADTDTQYF
d_call: .; j_call: TRBJ2-3; clone_size: .; v_call: TRBV24-1; cdr3_nt: TGTGCCACCAGTGAGGGGGGCCCGCCGGTAGATACGCAGTATTTT; cdr3_aa: CATSEGGPPVDTQYF
d_call: .; j_call: TRBJ2-7; clone_size: once; v_call: TRBV6-5; cdr3_nt: TGTGCCAGCAGTTCCGACAGTCCCTACGAGCAGTACTTC; cdr3_aa: CASSSDSPYEQYF
d_call: .; j_call: TRBJ1-4; clone_size: .; v_call: TRBV28; cdr3_nt: TGTGCCAGCAGTGTCCTCGATGGAAAACTGTTTTTT; cdr3_aa: CASSVLDGKLFF
d_call: .; j_call: TRBJ1-2; clone_size: once; v_call: TRBV27; cdr3_nt: TGTGCCAGCAGTTCCCGGGGGAGGAACTATGGCTACACCTTC; cdr3_aa: CASSSRGRNYGYTF
d_call: .; j_call: TRBJ2-1; clone_size: once; v_call: TRBV2; cdr3_nt: TGTGCCAGCAGGGCAGGGGCGGATGAGCAGTTCTTC; cdr3_aa: CASRAGADEQFF
d_call: .; j_call: TRBJ1-5; clone_size: .; v_call: TRBV10-3; cdr3_nt: TGTGCCATCAGTGAGGCAACTGGGGATCAGCCCCAGCATTTT; cdr3_aa: CAISEATGDQPQHF
d_call: .; j_call: TRBJ2-3; clone_size: .; v_call: TRBV2; cdr3_nt: TGTGCCAGCCACCGGGATACGCAGTATTTT; cdr3_aa: CASHRDTQYF
d_call: .; j_call: TRBJ2-5; clone_size: few; v_call: TRBV7-2; cdr3_nt: TGTGCCAGCCAGGACTACCTCCAAGAGACCCAGTACTTC; cdr3_aa: CASQDYLQETQYF
d_call: .; j_call: TRBJ2-3; clone_size: .; v_call: TRBV11-3; cdr3_nt: TGTGCCAGCAGCTTTGGGGCCAGCACAGATACGCAGTATTTT; cdr3_aa: CASSFGASTDTQYF
d_call: TRBD2; j_call: TRBJ2-5; clone_size: .; v_call: TRBV28; cdr3_nt: TGTGCCAGCAGATTTGGACTAGCGGGAGAAGAGACCCAGTACTTC; cdr3_aa: CASRFGLAGEETQYF
d_call: TRBD2; j_call: TRBJ2-2; clone_size: .; v_call: TRBV28; cdr3_nt: TGTGCCAGCAGTGCCCTCGGGGAGGGTCGTACCGGGGAGCTGTTTTTT; cdr3_aa: CASSALGEGRTGELFF
d_call: .; j_call: TRBJ2-1; clone_size: once; v_call: TRBV18; cdr3_nt: TGTGCCAGCTCATGGTCTAGCGAGTTGGATGAGCAGTTCTTC; cdr3_aa: CASSWSSELDEQFF
d_call: .; j_call: TRBJ1-4; clone_size: .; v_call: TRBV28; cdr3_nt: TGTGCCAGCAGTGGGGGGTTGTACAGGGATGAAAAACTGTTTTTT; cdr3_aa: CASSGGLYRDEKLFF
d_call: .; j_call: TRBJ1-1; clone_size: .; v_call: TRBV6-5; cdr3_nt: TGTGCCAGCAGTACCCGGGACGGGAACACTGAAGCTTTCTTT; cdr3_aa: CASSTRDGNTEAFF
d_call: TRBD2; j_call: TRBJ2-1; clone_size: once; v_call: TRBV2; cdr3_nt: TGTGCCAGCAGTGAAGCCGGACTAGCCAATGAGCAGTTCTTC; cdr3_aa: CASSEAGLANEQFF
d_call: TRBD1; j_call: TRBJ1-1; clone_size: .; v_call: TRBV13; cdr3_nt: TGTGCCAGCAGCTCCAGGGGGCTTAACACTGAAGCTTTCTTT; cdr3_aa: CASSSRGLNTEAFF
d_call: .; j_call: TRBJ1-5; clone_size: .; v_call: TRBV28; cdr3_nt: TGTGCCAGCAGCCCCCTAGGACAGCCCCAGCATTTT; cdr3_aa: CASSPLGQPQHF
d_call: .; j_call: TRBJ2-5; clone_size: .; v_call: TRBV5-1; cdr3_nt: TGCGCCAGCAGCTTGTTCTTGGCAGGGCGAGAGACCCAGTACTTC; cdr3_aa: CASSLFLAGRETQYF
d_call: TRBD1; j_call: TRBJ2-2; clone_size: .; v_call: TRBV27; cdr3_nt: TGTGCCAGCAGTTTATCATACCCGGGGACAGGGGTCGGGGAGCTGTTTTTT; cdr3_aa: CASSLSYPGTGVGELFF
d_call: TRBD1; j_call: TRBJ1-2; clone_size: .; v_call: TRBV28; cdr3_nt: TGTGCCAGCAGTTCATCAGGGGGCGCCTACTATGGCTACACCTTC; cdr3_aa: CASSSSGGAYYGYTF
d_call: .; j_call: TRBJ1-5; clone_size: .; v_call: TRBV18; cdr3_nt: TGTGCCAGCTCACCTGCGGAGGGCCCCCTTAGCAATCAGCCCCAGCATTTT; cdr3_aa: CASSPAEGPLSNQPQHF
d_call: TRBD1; j_call: TRBJ1-1; clone_size: .; v_call: TRBV19; cdr3_nt: TGTGCCAGTATCAATCAACTCTCTTATGGGACAGCGAACACTGAAGCTTTCTTT; cdr3_aa: CASINQLSYGTANTEAFF
d_call: TRBD2; j_call: TRBJ2-1; clone_size: .; v_call: TRBV9; cdr3_nt: TGTGCCAGCAGCACCCGGACTAGCGGGACCAATTACAATGAGCAGTTCTTC; cdr3_aa: CASSTRTSGTNYNEQFF
d_call: .; j_call: TRBJ1-5; clone_size: .; v_call: TRBV2; cdr3_nt: TGTGCCAGCAGGAGGGATAGCAATCAGCCCCAGCATTTT; cdr3_aa: CASRRDSNQPQHF
d_call: .; j_call: TRBJ1-3; clone_size: once; v_call: TRBV18; cdr3_nt: TGTGCCAGCTCACCCACCTCTGGAAACACCATATATTTT; cdr3_aa: CASSPTSGNTIYF
d_call: .; j_call: TRBJ1-3; clone_size: .; v_call: TRBV5-4; cdr3_nt: TGTGCCAGCAGCCGGAAAGAGTCCTCTGGAAACACCATATATTTT; cdr3_aa: CASSRKESSGNTIYF
d_call: .; j_call: TRBJ2-7; clone_size: once; v_call: TRBV15; cdr3_nt: TGTGCCACCAGCTGGAGCTGGGGTTCCTACGAGCAGTACTTC; cdr3_aa: CATSWSWGSYEQYF
d_call: TRBD1; j_call: TRBJ1-2; clone_size: .; v_call: TRBV27; cdr3_nt: TGTGCCAGCAGCCGCTCGAGGGACAGGAGTGGCTACACCTTC; cdr3_aa: CASSRSRDRSGYTF
d_call: TRBD2; j_call: TRBJ2-3; clone_size: .; v_call: TRBV11-2; cdr3_nt: TGTGCCAGCAGCTTAGTAGCGGGGCAGGACTGGGCAGATACGCAGTATTTT; cdr3_aa: CASSLVAGQDWADTQYF
d_call: TRBD2; j_call: TRBJ2-3; clone_size: once; v_call: TRBV7-3; cdr3_nt: TGTGCCAGCAGCGACAAGACTAGCGGGAGCGTAGATACGCAGTATTTT; cdr3_aa: CASSDKTSGSVDTQYF
d_call: TRBD2; j_call: TRBJ2-7; clone_size: few; v_call: TRBV27; cdr3_nt: TGTGCCAGCAGTTTATCGATTAGCGGGTGGAACGAGCAGTACTTC; cdr3_aa: CASSLSISGWNEQYF
d_call: TRBD1; j_call: TRBJ2-7; clone_size: once; v_call: TRBV5-6; cdr3_nt: TGTGCCAGCAGCTTGGACAGGGGGCTTGATTCTATCTCCTACGAGCAGTACTTC; cdr3_aa: CASSLDRGLDSISYEQYF
d_call: TRBD2; j_call: TRBJ2-7; clone_size: .; v_call: TRBV7-2; cdr3_nt: TGTGCCAGCAGCTTACTGGGCGGGGGCTCCTACGAGCAGTACTTC; cdr3_aa: CASSLLGGGSYEQYF
d_call: .; j_call: TRBJ2-5; clone_size: .; v_call: TRBV7-9; cdr3_nt: TGTGCCAGCAGCGCTAGAGAGACCCAGTACTTC; cdr3_aa: CASSARETQYF
d_call: .; j_call: TRBJ1-2; clone_size: .; v_call: TRBV4-1; cdr3_nt: TGCGCCAGCAGCCAAGGGAGGAGCTATGGCTACACCTTC; cdr3_aa: CASSQGRSYGYTF
d_call: .; j_call: TRBJ2-4; clone_size: .; v_call: TRBV10-3; cdr3_nt: TGTGCCATCAGCCCGAGGGGGGGGGACATTCAGTACTTC; cdr3_aa: CAISPRGGDIQYF
d_call: .; j_call: TRBJ2-7; clone_size: .; v_call: TRBV5-1; cdr3_nt: TGCGCCAGCAGCTTGAGCGGGCACTCCTACGAGCAGTACTTC; cdr3_aa: CASSLSGHSYEQYF
d_call: .; j_call: TRBJ2-1; clone_size: .; v_call: TRBV29-1; cdr3_nt: TGCAGCGTTGAATTGCAGATCTCCTACAATGAGCAGTTCTTC; cdr3_aa: CSVELQISYNEQFF
d_call: TRBD2; j_call: TRBJ2-5; clone_size: .; v_call: TRBV28; cdr3_nt: TGTGCCAGCAGTTCCGGGACTAGCGGGAGGGGCCAAGAGACCCAGTACTTC; cdr3_aa: CASSSGTSGRGQETQYF
d_call: .; j_call: TRBJ1-1; clone_size: .; v_call: TRBV4-2; cdr3_nt: TGTGCCAGCAGCCAAGATCTACGGGAGATGGGGATGGTCGACACTGAAGCTTTCTTT; cdr3_aa: CASSQDLREMGMVDTEAFF
d_call: .; j_call: TRBJ1-4; clone_size: .; v_call: TRBV11-2; cdr3_nt: TGTGCCAGCAGCTTAGGAGGGAGGGGAACTAATGAAAAACTGTTTTTT; cdr3_aa: CASSLGGRGTNEKLFF
d_call: .; j_call: TRBJ1-2; clone_size: .; v_call: TRBV29-1; cdr3_nt: TGCAGCGTTGTTGGCCAGGAGAACAACTATGGCTACACCTTC; cdr3_aa: CSVVGQENNYGYTF
d_call: TRBD1; j_call: TRBJ1-4; clone_size: .; v_call: TRBV6-5; cdr3_nt: TGTGCCACGGCCCTGGACAGGGGCAATGAAAAACTGTTTTTT; cdr3_aa: CATALDRGNEKLFF
d_call: .; j_call: TRBJ2-1; clone_size: .; v_call: TRBV11-3; cdr3_nt: TGTGCCAGCAGCTTAGGGCCTCTTAATGAGCAGTTCTTC; cdr3_aa: CASSLGPLNEQFF
d_call: .; j_call: TRBJ2-3; clone_size: .; v_call: TRBV15; cdr3_nt: TGTGCCACCAGCAGAGAGGGAAGTGGGGCGGGTACGCAGTATTTT; cdr3_aa: CATSREGSGAGTQYF
d_call: .; j_call: TRBJ1-3; clone_size: .; v_call: TRBV6-5; cdr3_nt: TGTGCCAGCAGCCTATCTGGAAACACCATATATTTT; cdr3_aa: CASSLSGNTIYF
d_call: .; j_call: TRBJ2-6; clone_size: .; v_call: TRBV12-3/TRBV12-4; cdr3_nt: TGTGCCAGCAGTGCTACTGGGGCCAACGTCCTGACTTTC; cdr3_aa: CASSATGANVLTF
d_call: TRBD1; j_call: TRBJ1-4; clone_size: .; v_call: TRBV5-1; cdr3_nt: TGCGCCAGCGGCCGGACAGGGCCGGGAACTAATGAAAAACTGTTTTTT; cdr3_aa: CASGRTGPGTNEKLFF
d_call: TRBD2; j_call: TRBJ2-3; clone_size: .; v_call: TRBV2; cdr3_nt: TGTGCCAGCAGTGAAGCGCAGACTAGCGGACGGAGAGATACGCAGTATTTT; cdr3_aa: CASSEAQTSGRRDTQYF
d_call: .; j_call: TRBJ1-1; clone_size: few; v_call: TRBV19; cdr3_nt: TGTGCCAGTAGTATAGACCTTTGGGGCGCAACTGAAGCTTTCTTT; cdr3_aa: CASSIDLWGATEAFF
d_call: .; j_call: TRBJ1-5; clone_size: few; v_call: TRBV5-1; cdr3_nt: TGCGCCAGCAGCAGACCAGCGAACGTGGGTCTTTATAGCAATCAGCCCCAGCATTTT; cdr3_aa: CASSRPANVGLYSNQPQHF